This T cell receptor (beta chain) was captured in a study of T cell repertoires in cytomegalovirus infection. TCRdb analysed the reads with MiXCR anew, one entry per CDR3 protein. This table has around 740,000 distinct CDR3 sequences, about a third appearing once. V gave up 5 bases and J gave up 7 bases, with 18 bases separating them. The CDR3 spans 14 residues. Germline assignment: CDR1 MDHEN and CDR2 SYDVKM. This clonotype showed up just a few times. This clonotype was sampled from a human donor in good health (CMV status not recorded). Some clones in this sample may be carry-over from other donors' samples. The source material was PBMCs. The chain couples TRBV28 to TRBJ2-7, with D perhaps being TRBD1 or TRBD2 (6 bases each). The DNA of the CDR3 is TGTGCCAGCAGTCTCTATGGGGGGCTTCGGGAGCAGTACTTC. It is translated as CASSLYGGLREQYF. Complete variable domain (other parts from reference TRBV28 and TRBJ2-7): DVKVTQSSRYLVKRTGEKVFLECVQDMDHENMFWYRQDPGLGLRLIYFSYDVKMKEKGDIPEGYSVSREKKERFSLILESASTNQTSMYLCASSLYGGLREQYFGPGTRLTVT.